This T cell receptor (beta chain) comes out of a study of early T cells in non-severe SARS-CoV-2 infection. TCRdb processed the 5' RACE reads anew with MiXCR; each CDR3 protein has one entry. The sample holds about 110,000 distinct CDR3 sequences; over 10% are singletons and the top ten take around 4.1%. Sequenced material: whole blood, taken at baseline. The TCR sequence derives from an adult who was a healthcare worker with PCR-confirmed SARS-CoV-2 infection or an uninfected control (not recorded which).

The CDR3, as DNA: TGTGCCAGCAGCTTAGAGTTTCCATTACGGCAGGCCCATCTGGAGCAGTACTTC. As protein: CASSLEFPLRQAHLEQYF. The chain uses TRBV11-2 and TRBJ2-7; D not certain. The CDR3 totals 18 residues. The germline V and J ends were trimmed by 0 bases and 7 bases, with 25 bases remaining between them. Germline CDR1 SGHAT, CDR2 FQNNGV.